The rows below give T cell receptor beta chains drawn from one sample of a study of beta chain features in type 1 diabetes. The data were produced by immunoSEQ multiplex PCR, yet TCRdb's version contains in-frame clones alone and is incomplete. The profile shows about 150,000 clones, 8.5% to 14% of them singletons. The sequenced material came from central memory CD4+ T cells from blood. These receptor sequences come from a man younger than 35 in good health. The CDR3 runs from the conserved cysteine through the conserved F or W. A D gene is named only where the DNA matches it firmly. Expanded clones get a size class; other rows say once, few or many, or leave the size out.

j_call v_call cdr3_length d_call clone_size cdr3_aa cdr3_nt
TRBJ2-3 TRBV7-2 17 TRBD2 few CASSFRLTSGSPDTQYF TGTGCCAGCAGCTTCCGCTTAACTAGCGGGAGCCCAGATACGCAGTATTTT
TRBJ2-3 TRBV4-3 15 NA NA CASSPQGRGTDTQYF TGCGCCAGCAGCCCACAGGGAAGGGGCACAGATACGCAGTATTTT
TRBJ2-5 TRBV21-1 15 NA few CASSARLLLAGGQYF TGTGCCAGCAGCGCCCGACTCCTACTAGCGGGAGGGCAGTACTTC
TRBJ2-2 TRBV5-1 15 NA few CASSPGRSNTGELFF TGCGCCAGCAGCCCGGGACGGTCGAACACCGGGGAGCTGTTTTTT
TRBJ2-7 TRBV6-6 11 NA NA CASGPSGRQYF TGTGCCAGCGGGCCCTCGGGGAGGCAGTACTTC
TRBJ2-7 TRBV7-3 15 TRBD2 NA CASSLDTSGNYEQYF TGTGCCAGCAGCTTAGACACTAGCGGGAACTACGAGCAGTACTTC
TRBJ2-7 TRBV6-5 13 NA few CASLGRAPYEQYF TGTGCCTCTTTAGGCCGGGCCCCCTACGAGCAGTACTTC
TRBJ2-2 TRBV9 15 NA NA CASSSTGTQSGELFF TGTGCCAGCAGCTCCACCGGGACCCAGTCCGGGGAGCTGTTTTTT
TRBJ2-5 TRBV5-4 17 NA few CASSFPPGHAEEETQYF TGTGCCAGCAGCTTCCCCCCCGGACATGCTGAAGAGGAGACCCAGTACTTC
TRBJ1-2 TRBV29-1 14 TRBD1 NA CSVPQGRVNYGYTF TGCAGCGTGCCACAGGGGAGAGTAAACTATGGCTACACCTTC
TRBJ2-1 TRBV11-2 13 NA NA CASSMGRHNEQFF TGTGCCAGCAGCATGGGACGGCACAATGAGCAGTTCTTC
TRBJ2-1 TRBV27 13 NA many CASSLGSSRLRVF TGTGCCAGCAGTTTAGGTAGCAGTCGTCTTAGGGTCTTC
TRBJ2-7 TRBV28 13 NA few CASTLTGIYEQYF TGTGCCAGCACCCTCACAGGGATCTACGAGCAGTACTTC
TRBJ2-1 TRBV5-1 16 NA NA CASSLLKQAGNNEQFF TGCGCCAGCAGCTTGTTAAAACAGGCTGGGAACAATGAGCAGTTCTTC
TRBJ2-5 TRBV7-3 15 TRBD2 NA CASSSNSGRAETQYF TGTGCCAGCAGCTCCAATAGCGGGAGAGCAGAGACCCAGTACTTC
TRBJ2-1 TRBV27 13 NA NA CASTTGPYNEQFF TGTGCCAGCACCACTGGCCCCTACAATGAGCAGTTCTTC
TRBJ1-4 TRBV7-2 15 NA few CASSLSRGLNEKLFF TGTGCCAGCAGCTTATCCAGGGGTCTTAATGAAAAACTGTTTTTT
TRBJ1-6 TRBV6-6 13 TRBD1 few CASSGTGDSPLHF TGTGCCAGCAGTGGGACAGGGGATTCACCCCTCCACTTT
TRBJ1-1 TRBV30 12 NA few CAWSRLDTEAFF TGTGCCTGGAGTAGGCTAGACACTGAAGCTTTCTTT
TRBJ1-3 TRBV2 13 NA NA CASSGKRGNTIYF TGTGCCAGCAGTGGTAAACGTGGAAACACCATATATTTT
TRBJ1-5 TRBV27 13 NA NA CASSSGRNQPQHF TGTGCCAGCAGTTCAGGGCGCAATCAGCCCCAGCATTTT
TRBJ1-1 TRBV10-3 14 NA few CAISESPGRIEAFF TGTGCCATCAGTGAATCCCCCGGACGGATTGAAGCTTTCTTT
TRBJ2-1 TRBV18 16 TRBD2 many CASSPPGLAGDGEQFF TGTGCCAGCTCACCGCCTGGACTAGCGGGAGACGGTGAGCAGTTCTTC
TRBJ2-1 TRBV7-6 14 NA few CASSFAATYNEQFF TGTGCCAGCAGCTTCGCGGCTACCTACAATGAGCAGTTCTTC
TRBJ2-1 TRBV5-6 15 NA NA CASSLGLATYNEQFF TGTGCCAGCAGCTTGGGTCTAGCGACCTACAATGAGCAGTTCTTC
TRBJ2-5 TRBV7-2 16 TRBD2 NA CASSPRASGGRETQYF TGTGCCAGCAGCCCCCGGGCTAGCGGGGGGAGAGAGACCCAGTACTTC
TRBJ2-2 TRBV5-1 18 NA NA CASSPRRIQGSNTGELFF TGCGCCAGCAGCCCCAGACGGATACAGGGTTCGAACACCGGGGAGCTGTTTTTT
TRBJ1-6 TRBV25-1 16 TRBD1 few CASSATNRGMNSPLHF TGTGCCAGCAGTGCGACGAACAGGGGCATGAATTCACCCCTCCACTTT
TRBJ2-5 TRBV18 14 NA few CASSPPEPQETQYF TGTGCCAGCTCACCTCCAGAACCCCAAGAGACCCAGTACTTC
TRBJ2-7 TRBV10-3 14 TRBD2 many CAIRTSGSMGEQYF TGTGCCATCAGGACTAGCGGGAGTATGGGCGAGCAGTACTTC